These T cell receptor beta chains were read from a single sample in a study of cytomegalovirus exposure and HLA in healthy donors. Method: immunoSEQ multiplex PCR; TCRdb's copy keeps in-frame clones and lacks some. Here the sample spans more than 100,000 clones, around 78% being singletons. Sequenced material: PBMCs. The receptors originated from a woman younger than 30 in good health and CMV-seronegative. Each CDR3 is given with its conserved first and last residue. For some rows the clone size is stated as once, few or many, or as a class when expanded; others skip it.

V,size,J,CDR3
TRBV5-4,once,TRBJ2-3,CASSSRLAGITDTQYF
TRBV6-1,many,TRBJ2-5,CASSEAGGHETQYF
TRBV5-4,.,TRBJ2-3,CASRFWGRERGDTQYF
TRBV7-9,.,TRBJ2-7,CASSLRGSGTGGAYEQYF
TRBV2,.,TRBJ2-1,CASIKLDQRNEQFF
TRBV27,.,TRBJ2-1,CASSPPQRYSGDEQFF
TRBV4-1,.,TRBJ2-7,CASSLSGGTAFYEQYF
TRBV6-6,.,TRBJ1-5,CASSYSSWADQPQHF
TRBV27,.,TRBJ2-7,CASSFPGGTEEQYF
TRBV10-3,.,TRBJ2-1,CAISGERNEQFF
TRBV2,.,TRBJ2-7,CASSGNSGAQYF
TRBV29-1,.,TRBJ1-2,CSVGTGGRGYGYTF
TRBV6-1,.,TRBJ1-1,CASSLDRVNTEAFF
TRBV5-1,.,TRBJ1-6,CASSLGQGAPDNSPLHF
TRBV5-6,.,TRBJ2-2,CASRRGEGTGELFF
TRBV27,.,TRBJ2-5,CASSLAGEGETQYF